This T cell receptor (beta chain) was observed in a study of T cells after yellow fever vaccination. At the level of the study: In the case of low-cell-number fractions, SMART-Seq v4 Ultra Low Input was used for preparation.

V shed 5 bases and J shed 0 bases, with 21 bases lying between them. This CDR3 contains 18 residues. In germline, CDR1 is SGHVS, CDR2 FNYEAQ. In its sample, this clonotype was seen a few times. Conversion of TCR transcripts into cDNA relied on 5'RACE template switching, which added a universal primer site and UMIs. TCRdb processed the 5' RACE reads anew with MiXCR; each CDR3 protein has one entry. Among hundreds of thousands of distinct CDR3 sequences listed, approximately 15% were seen once. This specimen consisted of PBMCs, obtained on the day of the yellow fever booster vaccination. The TCR was taken from a young man who received the YFV17D yellow fever vaccine. The gene calls are TRBV7-6 and TRBJ2-3; the D is unclear. Here the CDR3 DNA reads TGTGCCAGCAGCCTTGCCGAGCGCGTTAGCCTTAGCACAGATACGCAGTATTTT. This codes for CASSLAERVSLSTDTQYF.